Reported below is one T cell receptor (beta chain). The sample belongs to a study of blood T cell repertoires in COVID-19. The repertoire was sequenced with immunoSEQ multiplex PCR; TCRdb's copy has only in-frame clones and lacks some. The repertoire holds more than 250,000 clones, with 70% to 90% as singletons. Recruitment covered about 25 US areas and drew participants whose ages spanned about 18 to 100 years. Participants were placed into cohorts based on the clinical history they reported. The sequenced sample was PBMCs or T cells enriched from blood (not recorded which). This TCR came from a woman in her forties who had recovered from COVID-19.

CDR3 nucleotides: TGTGCCAGTAGTCACGGGTCCCGGGAGACCCAGTACTTC. Translated: CASSHGSRETQYF. This chain links TRBV19 with TRBJ2-5; D gene uncertain. The CDR3 spans 13 residues. Germline-derived CDR1 and CDR2 are LNHDA and SQIVND (reference sequence). V lost 5 bases, J lost 5 bases, and 12 bases lay in between.